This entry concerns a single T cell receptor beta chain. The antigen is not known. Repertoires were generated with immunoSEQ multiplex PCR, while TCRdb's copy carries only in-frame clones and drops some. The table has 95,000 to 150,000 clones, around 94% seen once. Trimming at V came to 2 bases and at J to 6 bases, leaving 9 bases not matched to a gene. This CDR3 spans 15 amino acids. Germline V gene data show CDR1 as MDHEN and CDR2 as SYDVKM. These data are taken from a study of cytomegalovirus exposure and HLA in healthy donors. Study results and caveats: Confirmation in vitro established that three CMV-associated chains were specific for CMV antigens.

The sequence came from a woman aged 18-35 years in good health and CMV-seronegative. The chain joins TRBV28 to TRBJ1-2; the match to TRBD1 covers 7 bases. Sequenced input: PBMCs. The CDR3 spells CASSLAGGWNDGYTF. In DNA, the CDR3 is TGTGCCAGCAGTTTAGCAGGGGGATGGAATGATGGCTACACCTTC.